This T cell receptor (beta chain) originates from a study of blood T cell repertoires in COVID-19. Clones were sequenced by immunoSEQ multiplex PCR, and TCRdb holds only the in-frame ones, with some missing. The repertoire holds approximately 300,000 clones, with around 82% as singletons. The source of this sequence is a human donor with COVID-19, enrolled during active disease. The donor label of this sample is uncertain. Sequenced sample: peripheral blood.

The CDR3 reads CASSPGLGEQYF. CDR3 nucleotides: TGTGCCAGCAGTCCCGGTCTCGGGGAGCAGTACTTC. The chain uses TRBV6-5 and TRBJ2-7; no definite D call. Trimming left V 5 bases short and J 7 bases short, with 12 bases between. This CDR3 has 12 residues. CDR1 and CDR2 (germline): MNHEY, SVGAGI.